Shown below are 10 T cell receptor beta chains from a single sample sequenced in a study of tumour-infiltrating T cells in Burkitt lymphoma. Libraries were prepared by immunoSEQ multiplex PCR; TCRdb keeps only in-frame clonotypes and omits some of them. The sample holds 45,000 to 60,000 clones, around 31% seen once. Input material: tumor tissue. These receptors were collected from a human donor with Burkitt lymphoma.

The CDR3 DNA reads as TGTGCCAGCAGTTACAGGGCGGACAATGAGCAGTTCTTC. Encoded protein: CASSYRADNEQFF. J is TRBJ2-1 and V is TRBV6-5; D unclear. V was cut by 2 bases and J by 5 bases, with 7 bases left in between. There are 13 residues in the CDR3. In germline, CDR1 is MNHEY, CDR2 SVGAGI.

V gene TRBV27 combines with J gene TRBJ1-2; 9 nucleotides match TRBD1. The CDR3 consists of 18 residues. Germline V gene sequence: CDR1 MNHEY, CDR2 SMNVEV (reference sequence). Trimming removed 2 bases from V and 3 bases from J; junction bases left unmatched: 13. In DNA, the CDR3 is TGTGCCAGCAGTTTAAGGGCCATGGGACAGGGCATACACTATGGCTACACCTTC. This encodes CASSLRAMGQGIHYGYTF.

This rearrangement joins TRBV10-3 to TRBJ2-7; 9 nucleotides match TRBD1. V shed 11 bases, J shed 2 bases, and the junction held 10 bases outside the gene matches. The CDR3 sequence is 14 residues long. Germline V gives CDR1 ENHRY, CDR2 SYGVKD. CDR3 in amino acids: CAARAGQGTYEQYF. The DNA for the CDR3 is TGTGCCGCAAGAGCGGGACAGGGAACCTACGAGCAGTACTTC.

This clone was recorded a few times. The rearrangement uses TRBV7-6 and TRBJ1-1; TRBD1 is a possible D gene (5 bases). This CDR3 contains 14 residues. Per germline, CDR1 SGHVS and CDR2 FNYEAQ. The germline V and J ends were trimmed by 5 bases and 4 bases, with 14 bases remaining between them. Here the CDR3 reads CASSGTTAGTEAFF. CDR3 sequence (DNA): TGTGCCAGCAGCGGGACCACGGCGGGCACTGAAGCTTTCTTT.

The rearrangement joins TRBV7-6 to TRBJ2-5; TRBD2 aligns across 14 bases. The CDR3 sequence is 15 residues long. The germline V gene has CDR1 SGHVS and CDR2 FNYEAQ. J gave up 5 bases and V 4 bases, and 3 bases lay outside the gene matches. The CDR3 coding sequence is TGTGCCAGCAGCTCTAGGACTAGCGGGAGGGAGACCCAGTACTTC. This encodes CASSSRTSGRETQYF.

The V gene is TRBV5-1, the J gene TRBJ2-3, with 8 bases fitting TRBD2. The junction had 9 bases not matched to a gene; V was cut back by 0 bases and J by 3 bases. The CDR3 spans 17 residues. Germline values: CDR1 SGHRS, CDR2 YFSETQ. The CDR3 loop reads CASSLEFGGGRTDTQYF. CDR3 in DNA: TGCGCCAGCAGCTTGGAATTCGGCGGGGGGAGGACAGATACGCAGTATTTT. Filled out from reference TRBV5-1 and TRBJ2-3, the complete variable domain reads KAGVTQTPRYLIKTRGQQVTLSCSPISGHRSVSWYQQTPGQGLQFLFEYFSETQRNKGNFPGRFSGRQFSNSRSEMNVSTLELGDSALYLCASSLEFGGGRTDTQYFGPGTRLTVL.

The chain is built from TRBV4-1 and TRBJ2-5; TRBD2 is a possible D gene (5 bases). The CDR3 is 16 amino acids. V was trimmed by 1 base and J by 7 bases, leaving 19 bases between them. Germline loops: CDR1 MGHRA, CDR2 YSYEKL. The CDR3 DNA reads TGCGCCAGCAGCCAAGTCCTTAAGGAATCGCGGGTGACCCAGTACTTC. Translation: CASSQVLKESRVTQYF.

The chain couples TRBV4-2 to TRBJ1-1, with D uncertain. CDR3 size: 15 residues. The V gene's germline CDR1 is LGHNA and CDR2 YNFKEQ. V lost 0 bases to trimming and J lost 4 bases, with 12 bases between them. CDR3 sequence reads: CASSQESVGVTEAFF. CDR3 coding DNA: TGTGCCAGCAGCCAAGAATCTGTTGGGGTCACTGAAGCTTTCTTT.

This rearrangement joins TRBV5-1 to TRBJ1-3; 9 nucleotides agree with TRBD1. CDR3 length equals 14 residues. Germline loops: CDR1 SGHRS, CDR2 YFSETQ. Germline trimming cut 4 bases from V and 4 bases from J; bases unmatched to any gene: 3. The CDR3 bases are TGCGCCAGCAGCACGGGACAGGGAGGAAACACCATATATTTT. It translates to CASSTGQGGNTIYF.

The CDR3 nucleotides are TGCGCCAGCAGCCTAGTTCAGGGTCTCCGGACTGAAGCTTTCTTT. Its protein is CASSLVQGLRTEAFF. This rearrangement joins TRBV5-1 to TRBJ1-1; TRBD1 might be the D (5 bases). Germline V gene lookup returns CDR1 SGHRS and CDR2 YFSETQ. V lost 4 bases and J lost 5, with 18 bases in between. The length of the CDR3 is 15 residues.